One sample yielded the 3 T cell receptor beta chains listed below, sequenced in a study of cytomegalovirus exposure and HLA in healthy donors. The PCR was carried out with 60 Vbeta primers and 13 Jbeta primers. Clones were sequenced by immunoSEQ multiplex PCR, and TCRdb holds only the in-frame ones, with some missing. The sample lists approximately 110,000 clones; about 70% were seen once. Input material: PBMCs. The source of these receptors is a man in his thirties or forties in good health and CMV-seropositive.

V and J are TRBV27 and TRBJ2-3, with D perhaps TRBD2 (6 bases). This CDR3 contains 13 residues. The ends were cut back, 4 bases at V and 4 bases at J, with 9 bases in the middle. CDR1 is MNHEY, CDR2 SMNVEV, per germline (reference sequence). The CDR3 loop is CASSYGGADTQYF. The DNA of the CDR3 is TGTGCCAGCAGTTATGGAGGGGCAGATACGCAGTATTTT.

The J gene is TRBJ2-7, the V gene TRBV27; D gene ambiguous. In germline, CDR1 is MNHEY, CDR2 SMNVEV (reference sequence). CDR3 length: 13 amino acids. The ends were cut back, 5 bases at V and 6 bases at J, with 14 bases in the middle. The CDR3 protein is CASSPRPGTEQYV. DNA of the CDR3: TGTGCCAGCAGTCCGCGACCAGGAACCGAGCAGTACGTC.

The chain employs TRBV6-1 and TRBJ1-5, with 9 nucleotides matching TRBD1. V gave up 4 bases and J gave up 0 bases; unmatched junction bases: 1. Germline values: CDR1 MNHNS, CDR2 SASEGT. This CDR3 has 15 residues. The CDR3 nucleotides are TGTGCCAGCAGTGGACAGGGGGGTAGCAATCAGCCCCAGCATTTT. Translation gives CASSGQGGSNQPQHF.